The present entry profiles one T cell receptor (beta chain) with its context. The antigen is not known. These data belong to a study of immune evolution from preneoplasia to lung adenocarcinoma. Study in general: HLA loss of heterozygosity: about 7% AIS, around 16% MIA, roughly 30% ADC, none AAH. Study conclusions and caveats: Top clone frequencies peaked in normal lung, apparently declining through invasive adenocarcinoma.

The repertoire was sequenced with immunoSEQ multiplex PCR; TCRdb's copy has only in-frame clones and lacks some. This table has more than 9,000 clones, roughly 85% appearing once. Patients had resection in Japan or China between about 2014 and 2018. After pathologic assessment, macro-dissection selected premalignant or tumor cells for extraction. The sample comprised FFPE minimally invasive lung adenocarcinoma tissue. The sequence came from a person between 65 and 80 years old with lung adenocarcinoma.

CDR3 sequence: CASSARFSGPYGYTF. CDR3 sequence (DNA): TGTGCCAGCAGTGCGCGGTTCTCTGGACCCTATGGCTACACCTTC. The genes are TRBV25-1 and TRBJ1-2; no clear D gene. CDR1 MGHDK and CDR2 SYGVNS come from the germline V gene. The CDR3 contains 15 residues. Trimming stripped 4 bases from V and 4 bases from J, with 16 bases between.